The 14 T cell receptor beta chains below come from one sample, sequenced in a study of human T cells and chemical hapten exposure. Time point meaning: healthy volunteer bleed at 2 weeks. It was unfractionated whole blood from which total RNA was extracted. Via MiXCR, TCRdb re-called the RACE reads, giving one row per CDR3 protein. The repertoire includes over 85,000 distinct CDR3 sequences, approximately 9.7% of them detected once, and 2.9% sits in the top ten. Sequences were obtained from whole blood. Every receptor here comes from a female donor in good health. Some clones in this sample may be carry-over from other donors' samples.

This clonotype was observed many times. The chain employs TRBV25-1 and TRBJ2-6; no definite D call. The V end was cut by 7 bases, the J end by 2 bases, with 12 bases between. Germline CDR1 MGHDK, CDR2 SYGVNS. The CDR3 length is 15 residues. The CDR3 protein is CASTWSGAGANVLTF. CDR3 in DNA: TGTGCCAGCACGTGGTCAGGAGCTGGGGCCAACGTCCTGACTTTC.

With regard to this clonotype: A much more abundant neighbour one base away suggests this may be a read error. V usage is TRBV5-4 and J usage is TRBJ2-7, with D unclear. V was pared by 10 bases and J by 6 bases, with 17 bases between. In germline, CDR1 is SGHNT, CDR2 YYREEE (reference sequence). CDR3 length equals 12 residues. In DNA, the CDR3 is TGTGCCGGCAAGGGCCTAGGCGGCGAGCAGTACTTC. This encodes CAGKGLGGEQYF.

A few counts support this clonotype. The rearrangement links TRBV28 to TRBJ2-2, with D uncertain. V was trimmed by 5 bases and J by 11 bases, leaving 12 bases between them. Germline-derived CDR1 and CDR2 are MDHEN and SYDVKM. This CDR3 region has 12 residues. The CDR3 spells CASSLPIGELFF. CDR3 nucleotides: TGTGCCAGCAGTCTCCCAATCGGAGAGCTGTTTTTT.

In this sample, this clonotype turned up many times. The chain recombines TRBV2 with TRBJ2-1; 11 bases are shared with TRBD1. Per the germline V gene, CDR1 is SNHLY and CDR2 is FYNNEI. The CDR3 contains 15 residues. V trimming: 5 bases; J trimming: 5 bases; junction bases outside the gene matches: 5. CDR3 region: CASSPPGQGDNEQFF. The CDR3 DNA sequence: TGTGCCAGCAGTCCCCCGGGACAGGGGGACAATGAGCAGTTCTTC.

This clonotype came up many times. The V and J genes are TRBV28 and TRBJ2-1; TRBD2 matches 7 bases. The CDR3 is 15 amino acids. V shed 6 bases and J 2 bases; nucleotides not matched to a gene: 7. CDR1 and CDR2 from the germline V gene are MDHEN and SYDVKM. CDR3 residues: CASSSSGPTYNEQFF. The CDR3, as DNA: TGTGCCAGCAGCAGTAGCGGGCCCACCTACAATGAGCAGTTCTTC.

The chain is built from TRBV28 and TRBJ2-7; TRBD1 might be the D (7 bases). Looked up from germline, CDR1 is MDHEN and CDR2 is SYDVKM. The CDR3 sequence is 14 residues long. Trimming pared 8 bases from V and 2 bases from J, leaving 16 bases between. The CDR3 reads CASCRQGGTYEQYF. The CDR3 region has the DNA TGTGCCAGCTGTCGACAGGGAGGTACCTACGAGCAGTACTTC.

This clonotype was seen at least ten times. The V and J genes are TRBV28 and TRBJ1-1, with 10 bases lining up with TRBD1. Trimming took 5 bases from V and 8 from J; bases not matched to a gene: 8. Germline lookup yields CDR1 MDHEN and CDR2 SYDVKM. The CDR3 contains 14 residues. The CDR3 sequence: CASSGRDRGSEAFF. Here the CDR3 DNA reads TGTGCCAGCAGTGGCCGGGACAGGGGATCAGAAGCTTTCTTT.

This clonotype was seen many times. The chain combines TRBV7-2 with TRBJ2-1; 7 bases are a match to TRBD2. The trim removed 3 bases at V and 7 bases at J, leaving 6 bases unmatched. Germline lookup yields CDR1 SGHTA and CDR2 FQGNSA. CDR3 length equals 14 residues. The CDR3: CASSFGGTLNEQFF. CDR3 nucleotide sequence: TGTGCCAGCAGCTTCGGGGGGACCCTAAATGAGCAGTTCTTC.

Ten or more counts support this clonotype. The CDR3: CASSPPSLAGDYNEQFF. The DNA of the CDR3 is TGTGCCAGCAGTCCACCCTCCCTAGCGGGAGATTACAATGAGCAGTTCTTC. This chain links TRBV28 with TRBJ2-1, with 10 bases matching TRBD2. Germline V gives CDR1 MDHEN, CDR2 SYDVKM. CDR3 size: 17 residues. J lost 4 bases, V lost 5 bases, and 11 bases had no gene match. Using reference TRBV28 and TRBJ2-1 for the parts outside the CDR3, the full variable domain is DVKVTQSSRYLVKRTGEKVFLECVQDMDHENMFWYRQDPGLGLRLIYFSYDVKMKEKGDIPEGYSVSREKKERFSLILESASTNQTSMYLCASSPPSLAGDYNEQFFGPGTRLTVL.

This clonotype was picked up a small number of times. The chain links TRBV6-2 or TRBV6-3 to TRBJ2-1, with D perhaps TRBD2 (6 bases). V was trimmed by 6 bases and J by 6 bases, leaving 24 bases between them. The CDR3 has 17 amino acids. CDR1 and CDR2 (germline): MNHEY, SVGEGT. As DNA, the CDR3 is TGTGCCAGCAGCCCATGGGTCGGGGGACCAGGGATCAATGAGCAGTTCTTC. Protein: CASSPWVGGPGINEQFF.

The chain has TRBV6-6 and TRBJ2-3, with D uncertain. CDR3 length equals 15 residues. V was clipped by 0 bases and J by 2 bases, with 9 bases between them. From germline, CDR1 is MNHNY and CDR2 SVGAGI (reference sequence). CDR3 nucleotide sequence: TGTGCCAGCAGTTACTCTGCGGAGCTCACAGATACGCAGTATTTT. This gives the protein CASSYSAELTDTQYF.

This clonotype has at least ten counts. This rearrangement joins TRBV12-3 or TRBV12-4 to TRBJ1-1; a possible D gene is TRBD1 (6 bases). The CDR3 is 14 amino acids. V was cut by 5 bases and J by 1 base, with 11 bases left in between. The CDR3 DNA sequence: TGTGCCAGCAGTCTACGGACAGCGAACACTGAAGCTTTCTTT. It yields the protein CASSLRTANTEAFF.

The chain couples TRBV28 to TRBJ1-5; 7 positions match TRBD1. This CDR3 is 14 amino acids long. The germline gives CDR1 MDHEN, CDR2 SYDVKM. V lost 5 bases to trimming and J lost 5 bases; unmatched junction nucleotides: 6. DNA of the CDR3: TGTGCCAGCAGTCCTCGACAGGGCCATCAGCCCCAGCATTTT. Translating gives CASSPRQGHQPQHF.

The sample holds a few counts of this clonotype. The chain combines TRBV3-1 with TRBJ2-1, with TRBD2 as a possible D gene (5 bases). The germline gives CDR1 LGHDT, CDR2 YNNKEL (reference sequence). The CDR3 runs 16 residues. V was pared by 3 bases and J by 0 bases, with 12 bases between. This CDR3 is CASSQASGRSYNEQFF. As DNA, the CDR3 is TGTGCCAGCAGCCAGGCGAGCGGACGCTCCTACAATGAGCAGTTCTTC.